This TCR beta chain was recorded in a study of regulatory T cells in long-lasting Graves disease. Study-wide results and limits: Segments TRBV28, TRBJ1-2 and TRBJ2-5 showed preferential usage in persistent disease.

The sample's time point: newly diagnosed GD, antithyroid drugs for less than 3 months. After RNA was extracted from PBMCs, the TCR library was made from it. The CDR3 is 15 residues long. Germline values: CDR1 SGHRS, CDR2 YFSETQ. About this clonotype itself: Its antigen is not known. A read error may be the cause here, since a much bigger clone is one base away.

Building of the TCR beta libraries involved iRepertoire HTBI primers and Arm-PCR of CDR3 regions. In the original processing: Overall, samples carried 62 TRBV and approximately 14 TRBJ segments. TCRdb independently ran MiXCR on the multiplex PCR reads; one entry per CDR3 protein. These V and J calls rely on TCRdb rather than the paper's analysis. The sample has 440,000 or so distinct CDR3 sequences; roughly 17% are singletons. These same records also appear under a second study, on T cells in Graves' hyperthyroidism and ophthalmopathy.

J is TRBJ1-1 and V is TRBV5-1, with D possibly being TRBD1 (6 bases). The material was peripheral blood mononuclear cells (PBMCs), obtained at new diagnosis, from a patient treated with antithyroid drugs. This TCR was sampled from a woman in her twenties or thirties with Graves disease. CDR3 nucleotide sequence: TGCGCCAGCAGCGACCGGCAGGGGAAGAACCCTGAAGCTTTCTTT. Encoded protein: CASSDRQGKNPEAFF. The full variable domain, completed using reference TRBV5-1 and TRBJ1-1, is KAGVTQTPRYLIKTRGQQVTLSCSPISGHRSVSWYQQTPGQGLQFLFEYFSETQRNKGNFPGRFSGRQFSNSRSEMNVSTLELGDSALYLCASSDRQGKNPEAFFGQGTRLTVV.